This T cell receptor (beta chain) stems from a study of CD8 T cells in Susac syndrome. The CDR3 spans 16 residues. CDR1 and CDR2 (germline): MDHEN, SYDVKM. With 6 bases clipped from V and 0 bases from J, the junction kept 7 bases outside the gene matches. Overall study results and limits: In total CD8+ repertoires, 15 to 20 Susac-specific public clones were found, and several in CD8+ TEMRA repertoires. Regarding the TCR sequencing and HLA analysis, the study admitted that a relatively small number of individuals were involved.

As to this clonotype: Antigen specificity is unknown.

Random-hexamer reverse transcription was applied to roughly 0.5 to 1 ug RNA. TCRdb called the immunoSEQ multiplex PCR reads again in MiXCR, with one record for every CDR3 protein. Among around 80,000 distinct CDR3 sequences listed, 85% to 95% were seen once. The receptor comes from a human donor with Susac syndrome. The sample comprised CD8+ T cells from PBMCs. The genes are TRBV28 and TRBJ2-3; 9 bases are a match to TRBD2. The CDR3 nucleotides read TGTGCCAGCAGCCTAGGGACTAGCAGGAGCACAGATACGCAGTATTTT. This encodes CASSLGTSRSTDTQYF.